This TCR beta chain was found in a study of CD4 T cell repertoires in COVID-19 (TCRdb year 2021). Regarding the study in general: To analyze cross-reactivity, the CFSE-low cells were expanded with IL-2 for about eleven days and then labeled again and restimulated with spike proteins from other coronaviruses. In COVID-19-recovered individuals, the study described naturally processed CD4+ T cell responses to SARS-CoV-2 spike and nucleoprotein and used TCR Vbeta sequencing to evaluate clonal composition. Subset-level TCR Vbeta repertoire analysis of SARS-CoV-2-reactive T cells was performed in a few recovered individuals. Beyond this particular receptor, the publication reports: Several of the most expanded SARS-CoV-2-reactive clonotypes were found to be shared between two or all three memory subsets, suggesting intraclonal diversification. Between roughly 6 and 28% of SARS-CoV-2 clonotypes were also detected in secondary cultures stimulated with SARS-CoV and/or HKU1 spike, a finding consistent with cross-reactivity.

From the cysteine up to the phenylalanine, the CDR3 has a length of 14 residues. CDR3 DNA is the only sequence kept; it has 42 bases, read in frame from the first base. Taken with the paper, the label for time point translates to: sample from a COVID-19-recovered individual after infection. The donors were patients who had recovered from mild-to-severe COVID-19. Memory T cell samples that were not cultured were sequenced immediately after ex vivo isolation. From peripheral blood mononuclear cells, the researchers isolated CD4+ total memory, central memory, effector memory and circulating T follicular helper cells. Preparation of the library involved the immunoSEQ multiplex PCR assay. The published analysis was carried out like this. Repertoire overlap between subsets was quantified using the Chao-Jaccard similarity index and counts of shared clonotypes. Here the immuneACCESS table is served through TCRdb, limited to in-frame sequences with V and J called. Missing clones are a known gap in these copies; in checked studies unresolved V genes cover under half, and the rest lacks a known reason. D and trimming come from the DNA, and the V and J calls and clone size come from that table. Within this sample are approximately 75,000 clones, with about 80% of them counted one time only. The ten most abundant clones make up approximately 0.55% of the sample.

In the case of this clone: What antigen it recognizes has not been identified. No per-base quality is available; no much larger clone lies one base away.

Material: CD4+ T cells from peripheral blood, obtained after recovery from COVID-19. The chain links TRBV12-2 with TRBJ2-3; whether TRBD1, the table's D call, matches the DNA was not checked. TRBV12-2 is noted as a pseudogene. The TCR originated in a human donor who had COVID-19. CDR3 sequence: CASRRQAHPYKQYF. At the DNA level, the sequence is TGTGCAAGTCGCCGACAGGCCCACCCTTATAAGCAGTATTTT.